A single sample gave rise to the 12 T cell receptor beta chains below, sequenced in a study of blood T cell repertoires in COVID-19. Clones were sequenced by immunoSEQ multiplex PCR, and TCRdb holds only the in-frame ones, with some missing. The data contain over 250,000 clones, around 86% of them singletons. Sequencing was carried out using PBMCs or T cells enriched from blood (not recorded which). The source is a woman between 18 and 29 years old who had recovered from COVID-19.

V and J are TRBV9 and TRBJ1-1; D is perhaps TRBD1 (5 bases). Per germline, CDR1 SGDLS and CDR2 YYNGEE. The CDR3 runs 13 residues. V lost 3 bases and J lost 4, with 10 bases in between. In DNA, the CDR3 is TGTGCCAGCAGCGAAGCGACAGTCACTGAAGCTTTCTTT. Its translation: CASSEATVTEAFF.

This chain joins TRBV25-1 and TRBJ2-1; possible D gene TRBD2, 6 bases. V was shortened by 7 bases and J by 0 bases, with 13 bases between the two germline ends. This CDR3 contains 15 residues. The germline V gene encodes CDR1 MGHDK and CDR2 SYGVNS. The CDR3 spells CASMEGMVSYNEQFF. CDR3 coding DNA: TGTGCCAGCATGGAGGGGATGGTCTCCTACAATGAGCAGTTCTTC.

The chain carries TRBV7-2 and TRBJ2-6, with D uncertain. CDR3 length equals 15 residues. CDR1 is SGHTA and CDR2 is FQGNSA in the germline V gene. The V end was cut by 4 bases, the J end by 4 bases, with 11 bases between. CDR3 nucleotides: TGTGCCAGCAGCTCTCCAGTCTGGGGGGCCAACGTCCTGACTTTC. This codes for CASSSPVWGANVLTF.

The rearrangement links TRBV5-4 to TRBJ2-7, with 8 bases fitting TRBD1. Trimming at V came to 2 bases and at J to 5 bases, leaving 6 bases not matched to a gene. This CDR3 has 14 amino acids. Germline assignment: CDR1 SGHNT and CDR2 YYREEE (reference sequence). The CDR3 here is CASSFRQGLNEQYF. DNA of the CDR3: TGTGCCAGCAGCTTCCGACAGGGGTTAAACGAGCAGTACTTC. Full variable domain (rest looked up from reference TRBV5-4 and TRBJ2-7): ETGVTQSPTHLIKTRGQQVTLRCSSQSGHNTVSWYQQALGQGPQFIFQYYREEENGRGNFPPRFSGLQFPNYSSELNVNALELDDSALYLCASSFRQGLNEQYFGPGTRLTVT.

This sequence joins TRBV4-1 and TRBJ2-3; a weak D match, TRBD2 (6 bases). V dropped 2 bases and J dropped 0 bases, with 12 bases sitting between them. Germline CDR1 MGHRA, CDR2 YSYEKL. This CDR3 contains 16 residues. Here the CDR3 reads CASSQPDYSSTDTQYF. In nucleotides, the CDR3 is TGCGCCAGCAGCCAACCGGACTACTCCAGCACAGATACGCAGTATTTT.

This chain connects TRBV6-5 to TRBJ2-5; possibly TRBD2 for D (5 bases). CDR3 length: 14 amino acids. Germline V CDR1 and CDR2: MNHEY, SVGAGI. With 5 bases removed from V and 4 bases from J, the gap between germline ends came to 14 bases. CDR3 loop: CASSRTHLGETQYF. As DNA, the CDR3 is TGTGCCAGCAGTCGGACTCACCTGGGAGAGACCCAGTACTTC.

The rearrangement uses TRBV24-1 and TRBJ2-7; tentatively, D is TRBD1 (5 bases). Deletions cut 4 bases from V and 3 bases from J, with 12 bases between. Germline CDR1 reads KGHDR; CDR2 reads SFDVKD. There are 14 residues in the CDR3. As DNA, the CDR3 is TGTGCCACCAGTGACCCGAACAGGAACTACGAGCAGTACTTC. It specifies CATSDPNRNYEQYF.

The chain links TRBV4-1 to TRBJ1-2, with unresolved D. CDR1 and CDR2 (germline): MGHRA, YSYEKL. This CDR3 comprises 14 residues. Trimming removed 0 bases from V and 2 bases from J, with 7 bases in between. The CDR3 DNA follows: TGCGCCAGCAGCCAAGAATCAGTAAACTATGGCTACACCTTC. It translates to CASSQESVNYGYTF.

This clone was observed many times. The V gene is TRBV13, the J gene TRBJ1-1; TRBD1 matches at 8 bases. V trimming: 5 bases; J trimming: 5 bases; junction bases outside the gene matches: 10. Per the germline V gene, CDR1 is PRHDT and CDR2 is FYEKMQ (reference sequence). CDR3 size: 15 residues. The CDR3 reads CASSLRRQGTTEAFF. CDR3 sequence (DNA): TGTGCCAGCAGCCTTCGGCGACAGGGGACGACTGAAGCTTTCTTT.

The chain uses TRBV7-9 and TRBJ1-1, with 7 positions matching TRBD1. V lost 5 bases, J lost 2 bases, and 8 bases stayed unmatched. The CDR3 has 15 residues. Germline-derived CDR1 and CDR2 are SEHNR and FQNEAQ (reference sequence). The CDR3 here is CASSKWTGGNTEAFF. CDR3 DNA sequence: TGTGCCAGCAGCAAGTGGACAGGAGGTAACACTGAAGCTTTCTTT.

V usage is TRBV3-1 (or the pseudogene TRBV3-2) and J usage is TRBJ2-3, with TRBD2 identical over 10 bases. The germline CDR1 and CDR2 sequences are LGHDT and YNNKEL (reference sequence). This CDR3 is built from 16 residues. After removal of 3 bases from V and 6 bases from J, the junction contained 9 bases not matched to a gene. The DNA of the CDR3 is TGTGCCAGCAGCCAGGCTAGCGGGAGTCTTGGGGATACGCAGTATTTT. Protein product: CASSQASGSLGDTQYF.

The genes are TRBV12-5 and TRBJ1-1, with 7 bases aligning to TRBD1. V dropped 4 bases and J dropped 8; count of bases not matched to a gene: 7. Germline V gene sequence: CDR1 LGHNT, CDR2 FRNRAP. This CDR3 has 13 residues. The chain's CDR3 is CASGSGTEREAFF. The DNA of the CDR3 is TGTGCTAGTGGTTCCGGGACAGAGAGAGAAGCTTTCTTT.